These T cell receptor beta chains were read from a single sample in a study of beta chain features in type 1 diabetes. Assay used: immunoSEQ multiplex PCR; TCRdb lists only in-frame clones, some missing. The table has under 55,000 clones, under 50% seen once. Sequencing input: Tregs from blood. The origin of the receptors is a man aged 25 to 40 with type 1 diabetes. CDR3s include the opening cysteine and the closing phenylalanine or tryptophan. The order of the fields is J gene, D gene, V gene, clone size, CDR3 protein, CDR3 DNA. D genes are given only for firm matches. The size field is filled for only some rows; it gives once, few, many or a size class.

>TRBJ1-1|TRBD1|TRBV6-1|few
CAIGRQGFEAFF
TGTGCCATCGGGAGACAGGGGTTTGAAGCTTTCTTT
>TRBJ1-1|TRBD1|TRBV7-2|once
CASSSGGSNTEAFF
TGTGCCAGCAGCTCAGGGGGCTCGAACACTGAAGCTTTCTTT
>TRBJ2-7|TRBD1|TRBV28|NA
CASSSYDGQGPYEQYF
TGTGCCAGCAGTTCTTACGATGGACAGGGGCCCTACGAGCAGTACTTC
>TRBJ2-3|TRBD2|TRBV27|NA
CASSAYSGRAGDTQYF
TGTGCCAGCAGTGCCTACAGCGGGAGGGCGGGAGATACGCAGTATTTT
>TRBJ1-1|NA|TRBV5-4|NA
CASSSDKGTEAFF
TGTGCCAGCAGCTCAGACAAGGGGACTGAAGCTTTCTTT
>TRBJ2-7|TRBD1|TRBV5-4|NA
CASSPGQGWYEQYF
TGTGCCAGCAGCCCAGGACAGGGTTGGTACGAGCAGTACTTC
>TRBJ1-1|NA|TRBV7-2|few
CASSSYRLNTEAFF
TGTGCCAGCAGCTCCTACAGACTGAACACTGAAGCTTTCTTT
>TRBJ2-7|TRBD2|TRBV2|NA
CASHGGSGGTYEQYF
TGTGCCAGCCACGGGGGGAGTGGCGGAACCTACGAGCAGTACTTC
>TRBJ1-5|TRBD1|TRBV6-6|NA
CASSRQGSYQPQHF
TGTGCCAGCAGTCGACAGGGAAGCTATCAGCCCCAGCATTTT
>TRBJ2-1|NA|TRBV7-3|few
CASSFHGLAPNNEQFF
TGTGCCAGCAGCTTCCACGGCCTAGCGCCGAACAATGAGCAGTTCTTC
>TRBJ1-4|TRBD1|TRBV6-5|few
CASRRLRGRIEKLFF
TGTGCCAGCAGGAGGCTCAGGGGGCGAATTGAAAAACTGTTTTTT
>TRBJ2-5|TRBD1|TRBV13|few
CASSQRAGTGVRETQYF
TGTGCCAGCAGCCAACGTGCCGGGACAGGGGTTAGAGAGACCCAGTACTTC
>TRBJ1-3|NA|TRBV6-1|few
CATSQGTLTTIYF
TGTGCCACCTCACAGGGAACGCTCACCACCATATATTTT
>TRBJ1-5|NA|TRBV7-2|NA
CASSLDSGSNQPQHF
TGTGCCAGCAGCTTAGATTCGGGGTCCAATCAGCCCCAGCATTTT
>TRBJ2-3|NA|TRBV5-1|few
CASSFQGPIEDTQYF
TGCGCCAGCAGCTTTCAGGGTCCCATTGAGGATACGCAGTATTTT
>TRBJ1-4|NA|TRBV4-2|few
CASSQGAGKEKLFF
TGTGCCAGCAGCCAAGGGGCAGGGAAGGAAAAACTGTTTTTT
>TRBJ2-1|TRBD1|TRBV6-1|few
CASSEFAPGQGAYNEQFF
TGTGCCAGCAGTGAATTCGCCCCGGGACAGGGTGCGTACAATGAGCAGTTCTTC
>TRBJ2-1|NA|TRBV29-1|NA
CSVSGSSSYNEQFF
TGCAGCGTCAGCGGGTCGAGCTCCTACAATGAGCAGTTCTTC
>TRBJ2-1|TRBD2|TRBV7-9|few
CASSVSGRGGFF
TGTGCCAGCAGCGTTAGCGGGAGGGGGGGCTTCTTC
>TRBJ2-1|NA|TRBV18|NA
CASSPTGGGVREQFF
TGTGCCAGCTCACCCACCGGAGGGGGGGTCAGGGAGCAGTTCTTC
>TRBJ2-7|NA|TRBV12-2|NA
CASRLVGALLFEQYF
TGTGCAAGTCGCTTAGTGGGGGCTCTCCTTTTTGAGCAGTACTTC
>TRBJ2-5|TRBD1|TRBV27|NA
CASSRPGTGGTETQYF
TGTGCCAGCAGCCGCCCTGGGACAGGGGGCACCGAGACCCAGTACTTC
>TRBJ2-7|TRBD1|TRBV5-4|NA
CASSPPGQSSYEQYF
TGTGCCAGCAGCCCACCGGGACAGTCCTCCTACGAGCAGTACTTC
>TRBJ2-7|NA|TRBV7-8|few
CASSLRLAAHYEQYF
TGTGCCAGCAGCTTACGGCTAGCTGCCCACTACGAGCAGTACTTC
>TRBJ2-1|NA|TRBV5-5|NA
CASSLVQDSYNEQFF
TGTGCCAGCAGCTTAGTACAAGACTCCTACAATGAGCAGTTCTTC
>TRBJ1-5|NA|TRBV25-1|NA
CASSVGDQPQHF
TGTGCCAGCAGTGTAGGGGATCAGCCCCAGCATTTT
>TRBJ2-5|NA|TRBV7-3|few
CASSPRAQETQYF
TGTGCCAGCAGCCCGAGAGCCCAAGAGACCCAGTACTTC
>TRBJ2-3|NA|TRBV7-9|NA
CASSLPSGQSDTQYF
TGTGCCAGCAGCTTACCGAGCGGGCAGAGTGACACGCAGTATTTT